This TCR beta chain appears in the sequencing data of a study of immune characterization of retroperitoneal liposarcoma. From the PCR reads, TCRdb called clonotypes with MiXCR, one entry per CDR3 protein. The sample has 2,000 to 2,500 distinct CDR3 sequences, around 50% seen once. The germline CDR1 and CDR2 sequences are SGHVS and FNYEAQ. The CDR3 has 14 residues. The sample holds a few counts of this clonotype. Sequencing used tumor tissue. The clonotype was recovered from a female donor with retroperitoneal liposarcoma. The chain employs TRBV7-6 and TRBJ2-5; a weak D match, TRBD1 (7 bases). The DNA end is more similar to TRBJ2-1, so the J call may be wrong. CDR3 in DNA: TGTGCCAGCAGCATCACAGGGGCCCGGGAGACCCAGTTCTTC. This translates into CASSITGARETQFF.